The 17 T cell receptor beta chains below were found in one sample sequenced in a study of shared clonotypes between healthy human individuals. Sequenced by immunoSEQ multiplex PCR; TCRdb stores in-frame clones only, minus some. The sample lists some 480,000 clones, 70% to 85% occurring once. The sequenced sample consisted of PBMCs. The receptors derive from a woman aged 40 to 50 in good health. Some clones in this sample may be carry-over from other donors' samples.

The sample holds a few counts of this clone. The chain recombines TRBV27 with TRBJ2-7, with D possibly being TRBD1 (6 bases). Between the trimmed V and J ends, which lost 5 bases and 7 bases, there was a span of 21 bases. The CDR3 has 15 residues. Looked up from germline, CDR1 is MNHEY and CDR2 is SMNVEV (reference sequence). Written as DNA, the CDR3 is TGTGCCAGCAGTACCCAGGGGCCGGAGCTCAAAGAGCAGTACTTC. Protein sequence: CASSTQGPELKEQYF.

The V and J genes are TRBV11-2 and TRBJ1-1; D gene uncertain. Germline V gene data show CDR1 as SGHAT and CDR2 as FQNNGV. V was clipped by 2 bases and J by 11 bases, with 18 bases between them. The CDR3 is 14 amino acids. CDR3 residues: CASSLNSPLSSAFF. Written as DNA, the CDR3 is TGTGCCAGCAGCTTAAACTCCCCCCTCTCGAGCGCTTTCTTT.

The chain is built from TRBV27 and TRBJ2-7; 8 bases are shared with TRBD1. The J segment lost 7 bases and the V segment lost 2 bases, leaving 10 bases of the junction unmatched. Germline lookup yields CDR1 MNHEY and CDR2 SMNVEV (reference sequence). CDR3 length: 15 amino acids. The CDR3 nucleotides are TGTGCCAGCAGTTTACACCAGGGGGCGGTGAGGGAGCAGTACTTC. This sequence encodes CASSLHQGAVREQYF.

The chain recombines TRBV4-1 with TRBJ2-1, with D uncertain. The germline gives CDR1 MGHRA, CDR2 YSYEKL. V was cut by 0 bases and J by 4 bases, with 10 bases left in between. The CDR3 runs 15 residues. The CDR3: CASSQDPASYNEQFF. CDR3 DNA sequence: TGCGCCAGCAGCCAAGATCCAGCGAGTTACAATGAGCAGTTCTTC.

The rearrangement links TRBV7-9 to TRBJ1-3; D is uncertain. This CDR3 comprises 15 residues. V gave up 6 bases and J gave up 0 bases, with 12 bases separating them. Germline V gives CDR1 SEHNR, CDR2 FQNEAQ (reference sequence). CDR3 nucleotide sequence: TGTGCCAGCAGGTCTGGGCCCAACTCTGGAAACACCATATATTTT. This gives the protein CASRSGPNSGNTIYF.

The chain recombines TRBV5-4 with TRBJ2-1; 8 positions agree with TRBD2. With V trimmed by 3 bases and J by 7 bases, 9 bases remained unmatched. Germline lookup yields CDR1 SGHNT and CDR2 YYREEE (reference sequence). The CDR3 runs 15 residues. The CDR3 protein is CASSSSRGGENEQFF. CDR3 coding DNA: TGTGCCAGCAGCTCCTCTCGGGGGGGAGAGAATGAGCAGTTCTTC.

The rearrangement joins TRBV7-9 to TRBJ1-1, with TRBD1 matching 7 bases. The germline V gene encodes CDR1 SEHNR and CDR2 FQNEAQ (reference sequence). This CDR3 is built from 13 residues. Trimming cost V 5 bases and J 2 bases; bases outside gene matches: 2. The CDR3 region is CASSRDRNTEAFF. The CDR3 region has the DNA TGTGCCAGCAGCCGGGACAGAAACACTGAAGCTTTCTTT.

V usage is TRBV5-1 and J usage is TRBJ2-7; 9 bases fit TRBD1. J lost 1 base, V lost 4 bases, and 6 bases had no gene match. The CDR3 is 15 amino acids. The V gene's germline CDR1 is SGHRS and CDR2 YFSETQ. CDR3 protein: CASSPGTGQSYEQYF. The CDR3 DNA reads TGCGCCAGCAGCCCAGGGACAGGGCAGTCCTACGAGCAGTACTTC.

The rearrangement uses TRBV11-1 and TRBJ2-2; 9 nucleotides align to TRBD1. V dropped 1 base and J dropped 7; count of bases not matched to a gene: 1. Germline CDR1 SGHAT, CDR2 FQDESV (reference sequence). The length of the CDR3 is 14 residues. Here the CDR3 reads CASSLGDRDGELFF. In DNA form, the CDR3 reads TGTGCCAGCAGCTTAGGGGACAGGGACGGGGAGCTGTTTTTT.

This clone was found many times. Here the CDR3 reads CATGNLAGGGTGELFF. In nucleotides, the CDR3 is TGTGCCACCGGGAACCTCGCGGGAGGTGGGACCGGGGAGCTGTTTTTT. J is TRBJ2-2 and V is TRBV15; 8 bases match TRBD2. Germline V gene lookup returns CDR1 LNHNV and CDR2 YYDKDF (reference sequence). With V trimmed by 8 bases and J by 5 bases, 13 bases remained unmatched. The CDR3 runs to 16 residues.

This rearrangement joins TRBV2 to TRBJ1-1, with 7 bases lining up with TRBD1. CDR1 is SNHLY and CDR2 is FYNNEI in the germline V gene. The CDR3 runs 15 residues. The J segment lost 5 bases and the V segment lost 5 bases, leaving 11 bases of the junction unmatched. CDR3 nucleotide sequence: TGTGCCAGCAGTAACTGGGACAGAGGGGTAACTGAAGCTTTCTTT. Amino acids: CASSNWDRGVTEAFF.

This clone showed up many times. This chain uses TRBV19 with TRBJ1-5; 10 bases are a match to TRBD1. The V gene's germline CDR1 is LNHDA and CDR2 SQIVND (reference sequence). This CDR3 contains 17 residues. V lost 5 bases and J lost 2; bases outside the gene matches: 9. CDR3 coding DNA: TGTGCCAGTAGTGTCTCCGGGACAGGGGAGGGCAATCAGCCCCAGCATTTT. Its protein is CASSVSGTGEGNQPQHF.

The chain combines TRBV9 with TRBJ1-1; D gene unclear. This CDR3 is 13 amino acids long. Germline lookup yields CDR1 SGDLS and CDR2 YYNGEE. V was pared by 1 base and J by 1 base, with 5 bases between. CDR3 DNA sequence: TGTGCCAGCAGCGTAAATCCGAACACTGAAGCTTTCTTT. Protein: CASSVNPNTEAFF.

In this sample, this clone turned up a few times. The chain is built from TRBV6-4 and TRBJ1-1, with no clear D. CDR3 length equals 15 residues. Germline V CDR1 and CDR2: MRHNA, SNTAGT. Trimming removed 6 bases at V and 4 bases at J, with 18 bases between. CDR3 protein: CASSPEMSGSTEAFF. The CDR3 bases are TGTGCCAGCAGCCCGGAGATGTCCGGAAGCACTGAAGCTTTCTTT.

The chain has TRBV19 and TRBJ2-4; 7 bases are shared with TRBD2. Germline trimming cut 5 bases from V and 7 bases from J; bases unmatched to any gene: 5. Germline V CDR1 and CDR2: LNHDA, SQIVND (reference sequence). This CDR3 is 13 amino acids long. The CDR3 reads CASSGAGVNIQYF. CDR3 DNA sequence: TGTGCCAGTAGTGGGGCGGGGGTGAACATTCAGTACTTC.

The V call is TRBV13, the J call TRBJ2-3, with 7 bases that match TRBD1. The germline V gene encodes CDR1 PRHDT and CDR2 FYEKMQ (reference sequence). V dropped 3 bases and J dropped 1; count of bases not matched to a gene: 7. CDR3 length: 16 amino acids. CDR3 residues: CASSFRAGGRTDTQYF. The CDR3 DNA sequence: TGTGCCAGCAGCTTTCGGGCAGGGGGACGCACAGATACGCAGTATTTT.

The chain is built from TRBV5-1 and TRBJ1-4, with 7 positions matching TRBD1. J gave up 6 bases and V 1 base, and 6 bases lay outside the gene matches. CDR3 length: 15 residues. CDR1 SGHRS and CDR2 YFSETQ come from the germline V gene. CDR3 sequence reads: CASSLRGRGDEKLFF. The CDR3 DNA reads as TGCGCCAGCAGCTTGAGGGGGCGAGGGGATGAAAAACTGTTTTTT.